Below are 16 T cell receptor beta chains sequenced from a single sample in a study of neurological immune-mediated disorders. A single record per CDR3 protein comes from TCRdb applying MiXCR to the 5' RACE reads. The table has 25,000 to 30,000 distinct CDR3 sequences, 12% seen once. Sequenced material: PBMCs. Receptor source: a woman in her fifties or sixties in good health.

There are a few counts of this clonotype. This chain joins TRBV11-2 and TRBJ2-7; tentative D call: TRBD1 (7 bases). This CDR3 is 13 amino acids long. The germline V gene encodes CDR1 SGHAT and CDR2 FQNNGV. Trimming shortened V by 5 bases and J by 4 bases, and 12 bases separated the two germline ends. The CDR3 DNA sequence: TGTGCCAGCAGCCAGACAGGGACTTACGAGCAGTACTTC. It translates to CASSQTGTYEQYF.

At least ten counts were recorded for this clonotype. This sequence joins TRBV20-1 and TRBJ2-7; a weak D match, TRBD2 (6 bases). V gave up 6 bases and J gave up 6 bases, with 18 bases separating them. Germline CDR1 DFQATT, CDR2 SNEGSKA (reference sequence). CDR3 length equals 13 residues. The CDR3 nucleotides read TGCAGTGCGAGCCGGGAGCACGGCAGCGAGCAGTACTTC. It translates to CSASREHGSEQYF.

This clonotype has ten or more counts. The J gene is TRBJ2-3, the V gene TRBV5-1; D remains ambiguous. CDR3 size: 14 residues. Germline V gene data show CDR1 as SGHRS and CDR2 as YFSETQ. Trimming cost V 0 bases and J 0 bases, with 5 bases left between them. The CDR3, as DNA: TGCGCCAGCAGCTTGGATGGGAGCACAGATACGCAGTATTTT. Translated, it gives CASSLDGSTDTQYF.

Ten or more counts support this clonotype. CDR3 nucleotide sequence: TGCAGCGTTGATACGGAACAGGGGATAAAGACCCAGTACTTC. It yields the protein CSVDTEQGIKTQYF. V usage is TRBV29-1 and J usage is TRBJ2-5, with 7 bases that match TRBD1. Germline CDR1 and CDR2: SQVTM and ANQGSEA. With 3 bases clipped from V and 6 bases from J, the junction kept 10 bases outside the gene matches. The CDR3 covers 14 residues.

Many counts were recorded for this clonotype. The V gene is TRBV18, the J gene TRBJ2-3; TRBD2 matches 14 bases. The CDR3 contains 15 residues. V lost 2 bases to trimming and J lost 5 bases; unmatched junction nucleotides: 0. The germline gives CDR1 KGHSH, CDR2 LQKENI. CDR3 in DNA: TGTGCCAGCTCACCAGGACTAGCGGGGGGAGATACGCAGTATTTT. This encodes CASSPGLAGGDTQYF. Together with reference TRBV18 and TRBJ2-3, the CDR3 gives the full variable domain: NAGVMQNPRHLVRRRGQEARLRCSPMKGHSHVYWYRQLPEEGLKFMVYLQKENIIDESGMPKERFSAEFPKEGPSILRIQQVVRGDSAAYFCASSPGLAGGDTQYFGPGTRLTVL.

This clonotype has at least ten counts. The chain recombines TRBV7-2 with TRBJ1-6, with TRBD1 identical over 9 bases. V lost 4 bases, J lost 7 bases, and 20 bases stayed unmatched. Germline loops: CDR1 SGHTA, CDR2 FQGNSA. The CDR3 totals 20 residues. Here the CDR3 reads CASSSPPGTGNPQLNSPLHF. Written as DNA, the CDR3 is TGTGCCAGCAGCTCCCCGCCCGGGACAGGGAACCCCCAATTAAATTCACCCCTCCACTTT.

Note on this clonotype: At one end, the junction sequence differs from germline, possibly due to a read error. The chain carries TRBV12-3 or TRBV12-4 and TRBJ1-6; 7 bases agree with TRBD1. The CDR3 is 14 amino acids. The CDR3 sequence: CASSGRGYNSPIHF. Written as DNA, the CDR3 is TGTGCCAGCAGTGGCAGGGGGTACAATTCACCCATCCACTTT.

There are many counts of this clonotype. The rearrangement links TRBV10-3 to TRBJ1-1; TRBD1 matches 8 bases. V was pared by 0 bases and J by 1 base, with 1 base of the junction left unmatched. Germline V gives CDR1 ENHRY, CDR2 SYGVKD. The CDR3 covers 15 residues. CDR3 residues: CAISESGTGNTEAFF. The DNA of the CDR3 is TGTGCCATCAGTGAGTCGGGGACAGGGAACACTGAAGCTTTCTTT.

This clonotype was seen repeatedly, ten times or more. V and J are TRBV5-1 and TRBJ1-3; possible D gene TRBD1, 5 bases. The V gene's germline CDR1 is SGHRS and CDR2 YFSETQ. V dropped 4 bases and J dropped 4 bases, with 21 bases sitting between them. The length of the CDR3 is 17 residues. The CDR3 DNA sequence: TGCGCCAGCAGCGCCGTGGCTACAGGCCCTGGAGGAAACACCATATATTTT. Residues: CASSAVATGPGGNTIYF.

This clonotype was found many times. The V and J genes are TRBV10-3 and TRBJ1-1; D unresolved. CDR1 is ENHRY, CDR2 SYGVKD, per germline. Trimming cost V 3 bases and J 2 bases, with 10 bases left between them. The CDR3 spans 14 residues. CDR3 residues: CAISDGQANTEAFF. CDR3 coding DNA: TGTGCCATCAGTGACGGTCAGGCTAACACTGAAGCTTTCTTT.

This clonotype was recorded at least ten times. The V gene is TRBV12-3 or TRBV12-4, the J gene TRBJ1-1; TRBD1 is a possible D gene (6 bases). With 4 bases removed from V and 11 bases from J, the gap between germline ends came to 11 bases. CDR3 length: 11 residues. The CDR3 region has the DNA TGTGCCAGCAGTTCGGGGGCGCACGCTTTCTTT. Encoded protein: CASSSGAHAFF.

This clonotype was recorded at least ten times. J is TRBJ2-1 and V is TRBV20-1, with 11 bases identical to TRBD2. Germline V gene lookup returns CDR1 DFQATT and CDR2 SNEGSKA (reference sequence). V trimming: 8 bases; J trimming: 9 bases; junction bases outside the gene matches: 12. CDR3 length: 14 residues. The chain's CDR3 is CSPPSDSGGAEQFF. CDR3 bases: TGCAGTCCCCCTAGCGATAGCGGGGGGGCTGAGCAGTTCTTC.

The table lists this clonotype with a few counts. This rearrangement joins TRBV18 to TRBJ1-1, with no clear D. This CDR3 is 12 amino acids long. CDR1 is KGHSH, CDR2 LQKENI, per germline. Trimming removed 8 bases from V and 0 bases from J, with 7 bases in between. Here the CDR3 reads CASSSMNTEAFF. The CDR3 coding sequence is TGTGCCAGCAGTAGTATGAACACTGAAGCTTTCTTT.

This clonotype was counted many times. The chain combines TRBV5-1 with TRBJ2-5, with D tentatively TRBD2 (7 bases). Trimming cost V 0 bases and J 1 base, with 16 bases left between them. This CDR3 is built from 17 residues. Germline CDR1 SGHRS, CDR2 YFSETQ. CDR3 DNA: TGCGCCAGCAGCTTGGGTCCGCGGGGGCCTCTCCAAGAGACCCAGTACTTC. Amino acid sequence: CASSLGPRGPLQETQYF.

This clonotype was seen ten or more times. This chain connects TRBV2 to TRBJ2-3, with 11 bases aligning to TRBD1. J gave up 0 bases and V 7 bases, and 3 bases lay outside the gene matches. This CDR3 contains 15 residues. Germline CDR1 and CDR2: SNHLY and FYNNEI. CDR3 sequence: CASTRDRGSTDTQYF. CDR3 in DNA: TGTGCCAGCACCAGGGACAGGGGGAGCACAGATACGCAGTATTTT. Full variable domain (missing parts from reference TRBV2 and TRBJ2-3): EPEVTQTPSHQVTQMGQEVILRCVPISNHLYFYWYRQILGQKVEFLVSFYNNEISEKSEIFDDQFSVERPDGSNFTLKIRSTKLEDSAMYFCASTRDRGSTDTQYFGPGTRLTVL.

This clonotype was counted at least ten times. The CDR3 reads CASSQATGRGSPLHF. CDR3 bases: TGTGCCAGCAGCCAAGCCACAGGGAGAGGATCACCCCTCCACTTT. V gene TRBV14 combines with J gene TRBJ1-6, with a possible D match to TRBD1 (6 bases). The CDR3 covers 15 residues. The germline V and J ends were trimmed by 1 base and 10 bases, with 14 bases remaining between them. The germline V gene has CDR1 SGHDN and CDR2 FVKESK.